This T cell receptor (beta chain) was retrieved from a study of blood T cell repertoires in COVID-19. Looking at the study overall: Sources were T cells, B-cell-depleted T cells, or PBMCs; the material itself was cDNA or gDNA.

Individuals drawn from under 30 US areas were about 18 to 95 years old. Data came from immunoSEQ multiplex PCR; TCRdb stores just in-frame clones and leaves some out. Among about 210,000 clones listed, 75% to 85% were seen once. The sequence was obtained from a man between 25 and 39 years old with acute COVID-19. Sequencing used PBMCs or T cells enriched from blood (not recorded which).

CDR3 nucleotides: TGCGCCAGCAGCCAAAACACAGGGGTGAGGGCTGAAGCTTTCTTT. This gives the protein CASSQNTGVRAEAFF. This chain connects TRBV4-1 to TRBJ1-1; 7 nucleotides agree with TRBD1. Germline V CDR1 and CDR2: MGHRA, YSYEKL. V lost 2 bases, J lost 6 bases, and 9 bases stayed unmatched. This CDR3 region has 15 residues.